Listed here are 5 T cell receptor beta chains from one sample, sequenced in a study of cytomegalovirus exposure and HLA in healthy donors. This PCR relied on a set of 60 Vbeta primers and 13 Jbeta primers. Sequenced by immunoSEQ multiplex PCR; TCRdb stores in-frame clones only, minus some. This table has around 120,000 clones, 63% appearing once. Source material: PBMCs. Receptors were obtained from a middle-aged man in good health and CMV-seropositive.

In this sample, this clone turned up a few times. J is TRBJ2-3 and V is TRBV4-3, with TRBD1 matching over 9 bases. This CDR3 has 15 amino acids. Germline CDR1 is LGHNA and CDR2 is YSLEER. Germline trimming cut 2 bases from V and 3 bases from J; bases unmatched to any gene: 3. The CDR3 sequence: CASSQPGQGTDTQYF. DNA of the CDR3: TGCGCCAGCAGCCAACCGGGACAGGGAACAGATACGCAGTATTTT.

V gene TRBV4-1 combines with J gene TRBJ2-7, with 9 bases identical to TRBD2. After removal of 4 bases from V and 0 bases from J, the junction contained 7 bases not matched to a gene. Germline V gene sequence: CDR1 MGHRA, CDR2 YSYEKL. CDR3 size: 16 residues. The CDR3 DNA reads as TGCGCCAGCAGCCTCGACGGGACTAGCAACTCCTACGAGCAGTACTTC. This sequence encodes CASSLDGTSNSYEQYF.

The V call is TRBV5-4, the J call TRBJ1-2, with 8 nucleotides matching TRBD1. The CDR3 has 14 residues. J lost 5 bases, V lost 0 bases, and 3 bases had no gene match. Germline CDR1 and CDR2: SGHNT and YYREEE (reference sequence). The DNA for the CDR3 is TGTGCCAGCAGCTTGGGGGACAGGTTATATGGCTACACCTTC. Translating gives CASSLGDRLYGYTF.

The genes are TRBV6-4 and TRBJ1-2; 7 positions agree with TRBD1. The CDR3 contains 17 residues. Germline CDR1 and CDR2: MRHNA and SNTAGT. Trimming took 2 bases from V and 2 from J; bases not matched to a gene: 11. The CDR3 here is CASSDRDRRTDNYGYTF. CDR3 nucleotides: TGTGCCAGCAGTGACCGGGACAGAAGAACAGACAACTATGGCTACACCTTC.

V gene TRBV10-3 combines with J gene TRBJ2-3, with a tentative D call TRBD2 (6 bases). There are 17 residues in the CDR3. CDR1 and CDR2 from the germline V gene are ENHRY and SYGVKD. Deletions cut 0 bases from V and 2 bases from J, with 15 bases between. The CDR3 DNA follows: TGTGCCATCAGTGAGTCTCGGGGACTTTTAAACACAGATACGCAGTATTTT. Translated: CAISESRGLLNTDTQYF.